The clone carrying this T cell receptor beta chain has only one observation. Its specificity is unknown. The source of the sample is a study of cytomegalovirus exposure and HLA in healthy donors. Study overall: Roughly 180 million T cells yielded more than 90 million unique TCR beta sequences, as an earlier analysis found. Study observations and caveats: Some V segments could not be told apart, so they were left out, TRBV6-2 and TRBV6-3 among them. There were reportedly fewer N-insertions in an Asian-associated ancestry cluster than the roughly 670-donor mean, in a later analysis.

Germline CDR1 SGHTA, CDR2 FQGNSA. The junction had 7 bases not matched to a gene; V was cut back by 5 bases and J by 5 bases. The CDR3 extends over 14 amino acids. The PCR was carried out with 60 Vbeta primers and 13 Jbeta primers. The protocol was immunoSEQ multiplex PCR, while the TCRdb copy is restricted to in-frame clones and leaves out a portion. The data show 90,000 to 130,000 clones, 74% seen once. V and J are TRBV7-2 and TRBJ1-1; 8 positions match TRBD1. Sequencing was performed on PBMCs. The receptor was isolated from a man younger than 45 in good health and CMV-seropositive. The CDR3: CASSADRVQTEAFF. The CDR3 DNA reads TGTGCCAGCAGCGCGGACAGGGTCCAGACTGAAGCTTTCTTT.